This is a list of T cell receptor beta chains from one sample in a study of blood T cell repertoires in COVID-19. TCRdb's table, derived via immunoSEQ multiplex PCR, lists solely in-frame clones and lacks some. The data contain 150,000 to 200,000 clones, less than 90% of them singletons. Sequencing was carried out using peripheral blood. These receptors were taken from an older woman with COVID-19, enrolled during active disease. Both conserved end residues are part of each CDR3. D genes are given only for firm matches. Some rows mark clone size as missing; the rest say once, few, many or name a class of expanded clone.

j_call,d_call,clone_size,v_call,cdr3_nt,cdr3_aa
TRBJ2-4,NA,NA,TRBV21-1,TGTGCCAGCAACCCAAACTATCTAGCCAAAAACATTCAGTACTTC,CASNPNYLAKNIQYF
TRBJ1-4,NA,NA,TRBV2,TGTGCCAGCAGTGCGCGACAGAGAAATGAAAAACTGTTTTTT,CASSARQRNEKLFF
TRBJ2-1,TRBD1,NA,TRBV5-1,TGCGCCAGCAGCCCGGGGACAGGCCGGGGTGAGCAGTTCTTC,CASSPGTGRGEQFF
TRBJ1-1,TRBD1,NA,TRBV19,TGTGCCAGTAGTACAGGGGGCGCGGTCACTGAAGCTTTCTTT,CASSTGGAVTEAFF
TRBJ1-2,TRBD1,NA,TRBV30,TGTGCCGGTGGGGGTGGGACAGCTGCTAACTATGGCTACACCTTC,CAGGGGTAANYGYTF
TRBJ2-2,TRBD2,NA,TRBV5-5,TGTGCCAGCAGATCCGCTAGCGGAAAGAACACCGGGGAGCTGTTTTTT,CASRSASGKNTGELFF
TRBJ2-1,TRBD1,NA,TRBV9,TGTGCCAGCAGCGGTGGCGGGACAGGGTACAATGAGCAGTTCTTC,CASSGGGTGYNEQFF
TRBJ1-1,NA,NA,TRBV11-3,TGTGCCAGCAGCTTAGAGCAGGGCACTGAAGCTTTCTTT,CASSLEQGTEAFF
TRBJ2-2,NA,NA,TRBV19,TGTGCCAGTAGTATCGGGGACACCGGGGAGCTGTTTTTT,CASSIGDTGELFF
TRBJ1-3,NA,once,TRBV5-5,TGTGCCAGCAGCTTACCTCCTAGTACTGGAAACACCATATATTTT,CASSLPPSTGNTIYF
TRBJ2-4,NA,NA,TRBV19,TGTGCCAGTGGCCGACAGAACAAAAACATTCAGTACTTC,CASGRQNKNIQYF
TRBJ1-4,NA,NA,TRBV28,TGTGCCAGCAGTCAGAACGCCGGGGGGGGCAATGAAAAACTGTTTTTT,CASSQNAGGGNEKLFF
TRBJ2-6,TRBD1,NA,TRBV2,TGTGCCAGCAGCCGGGACAGAGATATTGGGGCCAACGTCCTGACTTTC,CASSRDRDIGANVLTF
TRBJ2-2,TRBD1,NA,TRBV5-6,TGTGCCAGCAGCAACCGACAGGGACGGACCGGGGAGCTGTTTTTT,CASSNRQGRTGELFF
TRBJ2-7,TRBD1,NA,TRBV29-1,TGCAGCGTTGTCCCAAATCGAAAACAGGGGGCATACGAGCAGTACTTC,CSVVPNRKQGAYEQYF
TRBJ2-7,NA,NA,TRBV29-1,TGCAGCGTGCATCGGGGTGTTGGTGGCGAGCAGTACTTC,CSVHRGVGGEQYF
TRBJ1-3,NA,once,TRBV3-1/TRBV3-2,TGTGCCAGCAGCCCTCACAGGGAACTGGGTGGAAACACCATATATTTT,CASSPHRELGGNTIYF
TRBJ2-7,TRBD2,NA,TRBV7-2,TGTGCCAGCAGCTTAGTAGGACTAGCGGGAGAGGGGAGGTCCTACGAGCAGTACTTC,CASSLVGLAGEGRSYEQYF
TRBJ2-2,TRBD2,NA,TRBV5-1,TGCGCCAGCAGCCGGACCATCCGCGGGAAGAGCGGGAGCCACACCGGGGAGCTGTTTTTT,CASSRTIRGKSGSHTGELFF
TRBJ2-3,TRBD2,NA,TRBV25-1,TGTGCCAGCAGTAATAGCGGGAGTAAAGATACGCAGTATTTT,CASSNSGSKDTQYF
TRBJ1-6,NA,NA,TRBV5-1,TGCGCCAGCAGCTTGCAGGGTGAGAATTCACCCCTCCACTTT,CASSLQGENSPLHF
TRBJ2-5,TRBD1,NA,TRBV28,TGTGCCAGCAGTTTACGGACAGGGGGCTATCAAGAGACCCAGTACTTC,CASSLRTGGYQETQYF
TRBJ2-5,TRBD2,NA,TRBV5-1,TGCGCCAGCAGCTCAAGCGGGGAGGGAGAAGAGACCCAGTACTTC,CASSSSGEGEETQYF
TRBJ2-2,NA,NA,TRBV19,TGTGCCAGTAGTATAATGGAGGGAACCGGGGAGCTGTTTTTT,CASSIMEGTGELFF
TRBJ1-2,NA,NA,TRBV7-2,TGTGCCAGCAGCTTAGTCCACAGCCCTGGTGGAGGCTACACCTTC,CASSLVHSPGGGYTF
TRBJ2-1,NA,NA,TRBV4-3,TGCGCCAGCAGCCAAGTCGATGGGAGGAGCTCCTACAATGAGCAGTTCTTC,CASSQVDGRSSYNEQFF
TRBJ1-1,NA,NA,TRBV20-1,TGCAGTGCTAGGCTAACCGAAGCTTTCTTT,CSARLTEAFF
TRBJ1-2,NA,NA,TRBV9,TGTGCCAGCAGCGTAGCGGCAGGGCGCGGGGAAGGCTACACCTTC,CASSVAAGRGEGYTF
TRBJ2-2,TRBD2,NA,TRBV7-8,TGTGCCAGCAGTGCGACTAGCGGGTACACCGGGGAGCTGTTTTTT,CASSATSGYTGELFF
TRBJ2-1,TRBD1,NA,TRBV7-9,TGTGCCAGCAGCTTAGACACAGGGGGCAATCTTGGCAATGAGCAGTTCTTC,CASSLDTGGNLGNEQFF
TRBJ2-2,TRBD2,NA,TRBV28,TGTGCCAGCCGGGGGCTAGCGGGAGGCCTTTACACCGGGGAGCTGTTTTTT,CASRGLAGGLYTGELFF
TRBJ2-3,NA,NA,TRBV12-3/TRBV12-4,TGTGCCAGCAGTTTAGGCGGCTTAGATACGCAGTATTTT,CASSLGGLDTQYF
TRBJ1-2,NA,NA,TRBV30,TGTGCCTGGAGTCTCACGGACTTCCCGAGCTATGGCTACACCTTC,CAWSLTDFPSYGYTF
TRBJ2-1,TRBD1,NA,TRBV5-1,TGCGCCAGCAGCTTGGGGGACAGGGACCACAATGAGCAGTTCTTC,CASSLGDRDHNEQFF
TRBJ2-7,NA,NA,TRBV15,TGTGCCACCAGCAGAGATAGTTACGAGCAGTACTTC,CATSRDSYEQYF
TRBJ2-2,TRBD2,few,TRBV2,TGTGCCAGCACTAGGAACCTAGCGGGAGTGGACACCGGGGAGCTGTTTTTT,CASTRNLAGVDTGELFF
TRBJ2-1,TRBD2,NA,TRBV9,TGTGCCAGCAGCGAAGGGACTAGCCGGGACAATGAGCAGTTCTTC,CASSEGTSRDNEQFF
TRBJ2-7,NA,NA,TRBV27,TGTGCCAGCAGCCCCGTAGGGGCCGGGAGCTCCTACGAGCAGTACTTC,CASSPVGAGSSYEQYF
TRBJ1-5,NA,NA,TRBV28,TGTGCCAGCAGCCGACCACGGGGTGCCGGTAGCAATCAGCCCCAGCATTTT,CASSRPRGAGSNQPQHF
TRBJ2-2,NA,NA,TRBV19,TGTGCCAGTAGTATCGACGAGGGTTTCGGCGGGGAGCTGTTTTTT,CASSIDEGFGGELFF
TRBJ2-7,NA,NA,TRBV7-2,TGTGCCAGCAGCTTGGGACTGGATCTCTACGAGCAGTACTTC,CASSLGLDLYEQYF
TRBJ1-2,TRBD1,once,TRBV28,TGTGCCAGCAGAAGACAGGGCGCAATGAACTATGGCTACACCTTC,CASRRQGAMNYGYTF